This TCR beta chain originates from a study of T cell changes during pregnancy in multiple sclerosis. Germline V lookup: CDR1 MDHEN, CDR2 SYDVKM. This CDR3 spans 16 amino acids. V shed 3 bases and J 5 bases; nucleotides not matched to a gene: 10. TCRdb's copy holds only in-frame clones and misses some; the assay was immunoSEQ multiplex PCR. The sample lists around 65,000 clones, around nine tenths occurring once. This specimen consisted of peripheral blood, obtained in the third trimester of pregnancy. This TCR derives from a female donor in good health, enrolled as a control in a pregnancy study. V is TRBV28 and J is TRBJ1-5, with 7 bases lining up with TRBD1. DNA for the CDR3: TGTGCCAGCAGTTTGTCTCGGGACAGAGAATATCAGCCCCAGCATTTT. The encoded protein is CASSLSRDREYQPQHF.